Shown below are 20 T cell receptor beta chains from a single sample sequenced in a study of T cell responses to AZD1222 COVID-19 vaccine. TCRdb's table, derived via immunoSEQ multiplex PCR, lists solely in-frame clones and lacks some. The repertoire holds more than 120,000 clones, around 90% seen once, with approximately 5.1% in the top ten. Specimen: peripheral blood, collected 28 days after the second dose of the MenACWY control vaccine. All receptors derive from an adult who received the MenACWY meningococcal vaccine as a control.

This chain joins TRBV7-3 and TRBJ1-2, with TRBD1 matching 7 bases. This CDR3 contains 13 residues. With 5 bases clipped from V and 8 bases from J, the junction kept 8 bases outside the gene matches. In germline, CDR1 is SGHTA, CDR2 FQGTGA. Here the CDR3 DNA reads TGTGCCAGCAGCCTAAGACAGGGAGGAGGCTACACCTTC. Translated, it gives CASSLRQGGGYTF.

The J gene is TRBJ1-5, the V gene TRBV2; D is undetermined. The CDR3 is 17 amino acids. From germline, CDR1 is SNHLY and CDR2 FYNNEI. Trimming pared 3 bases from V and 0 bases from J, leaving 15 bases between. This chain's CDR3 is CASSDELPIYSNQPQHF. As DNA, the CDR3 is TGTGCCAGCAGTGACGAGCTGCCAATATATAGCAATCAGCCCCAGCATTTT.

This chain joins TRBV29-1 and TRBJ1-2, with a weak D call TRBD1 (6 bases). V was trimmed by 5 bases and J by 5 bases, leaving 12 bases between them. Germline-derived CDR1 and CDR2 are SQVTM and ANQGSEA. The CDR3 runs 12 residues. The chain's CDR3 is CSVRGGQYGYTF. The CDR3 nucleotides are TGCAGCGTTAGGGGTGGACAGTATGGCTACACCTTC.

V usage is TRBV18 and J usage is TRBJ1-5; TRBD1 might be the D (6 bases). Per germline, CDR1 KGHSH and CDR2 LQKENI. V gave up 6 bases and J gave up 0 bases, with 18 bases separating them. The CDR3 is 17 residues long. CDR3 protein: CASSQTPLGGSNQPQHF. For the CDR3, the DNA is TGTGCCAGCTCGCAAACCCCATTAGGGGGTAGCAATCAGCCCCAGCATTTT.

This clone has only one observation. This chain links TRBV28 with TRBJ1-3; 7 bases agree with TRBD1. From germline, CDR1 is MDHEN and CDR2 SYDVKM. This CDR3 comprises 14 residues. V shed 6 bases and J 4 bases; nucleotides not matched to a gene: 6. In DNA form, the CDR3 reads TGTGCCAGCAGCACGACAGGGAGGGGAAACACCATATATTTT. Protein product: CASSTTGRGNTIYF.

This clone is a singleton in its sample. The V and J genes are TRBV15 and TRBJ1-2, with D perhaps matching TRBD1 (6 bases). The CDR3 extends over 16 amino acids. With 0 bases removed from V and 3 bases from J, the gap between germline ends came to 14 bases. Germline V gene data show CDR1 as LNHNV and CDR2 as YYDKDF (reference sequence). The CDR3, as DNA: TGTGCCACCAGCAGAGATCTAAGACAGGAGGACTATGGCTACACCTTC. Protein sequence: CATSRDLRQEDYGYTF.

The rearrangement links TRBV7-3 to TRBJ2-2; D remains ambiguous. CDR3 length: 13 residues. CDR1 and CDR2 from the germline V gene are SGHTA and FQGTGA. The V gene lost 2 bases and the J gene lost 6 bases, with 7 bases spanning the gap. The CDR3: CASSLRHAGELFF. For the CDR3, the DNA is TGTGCCAGCAGCTTACGGCATGCCGGGGAGCTGTTTTTT.

The chain has TRBV24-1 and TRBJ2-6; tentatively, D is TRBD1 (6 bases). This CDR3 spans 15 amino acids. Trimming left V 1 base short and J 8 bases short, with 11 bases between. Germline CDR1 KGHDR, CDR2 SFDVKD. The CDR3 DNA reads TGTGCCACCAGTGATTTTGTACAGGGATCCAACGTCCTGACTTTC. Its translation is CATSDFVQGSNVLTF.

This clone came up once. The chain recombines TRBV11-3 with TRBJ1-1, with D hard to call. Germline V lookup: CDR1 SGHNT, CDR2 YENEEA. Trimming removed 1 base from V and 1 base from J, with 7 bases in between. CDR3 size: 14 residues. This chain's CDR3 is CASSLGRGNTEAFF. CDR3 nucleotides: TGTGCCAGCAGCTTAGGGCGGGGGAACACTGAAGCTTTCTTT.

This sequence joins TRBV5-1 and TRBJ1-3; the D is unclear. The CDR3 loop spans 15 amino acids. The V gene lost 1 base and the J gene lost 0 bases, with 8 bases spanning the gap. CDR1 SGHRS and CDR2 YFSETQ come from the germline V gene. The CDR3 DNA is TGCGCCAGCAGCTTGCCGGTAGACTCTGGAAACACCATATATTTT. It encodes CASSLPVDSGNTIYF.

The V call is TRBV5-1, the J call TRBJ1-2; no clear D gene. Looked up from germline, CDR1 is SGHRS and CDR2 is YFSETQ. V gave up 0 bases and J gave up 7 bases, with 10 bases separating them. The CDR3 has 13 residues. For the CDR3, the DNA is TGCGCCAGCAGCTTGGCGGGGTTGCGTGGCTACACCTTC. It specifies CASSLAGLRGYTF.

The V gene is TRBV6-5, the J gene TRBJ1-4, with D unclear. This CDR3 spans 15 amino acids. V dropped 2 bases and J dropped 4 bases, with 11 bases sitting between them. Germline-derived CDR1 and CDR2 are MNHEY and SVGAGI. CDR3 coding DNA: TGTGCCAGCAGTTACGCCCTTCGGAATAATGAAAAACTGTTTTTT. Amino acid sequence: CASSYALRNNEKLFF.

The chain has TRBV19 and TRBJ1-1; D not resolved. Deletions cut 2 bases from V and 1 base from J, with 8 bases between. The CDR3 covers 14 residues. Germline CDR1 is LNHDA and CDR2 is SQIVND (reference sequence). The CDR3 DNA sequence: TGTGCCAGTAGTATACCTCGGGGGAACACTGAAGCTTTCTTT. It specifies CASSIPRGNTEAFF.

V usage is TRBV29-1 and J usage is TRBJ2-7, with D possibly being TRBD2 (5 bases). CDR1 is SQVTM and CDR2 is ANQGSEA in the germline V gene. The CDR3 extends over 13 amino acids. The ends were cut back, 2 bases at V and 3 bases at J, with 11 bases in the middle. The CDR3 DNA reads as TGCAGCGTTGAAAATGACGCGGGCTACGAGCAGTACTTC. It encodes CSVENDAGYEQYF.

This chain links TRBV2 with TRBJ1-5; D is ambiguous. V was trimmed by 8 bases and J by 5 bases, leaving 19 bases between them. This CDR3 has 15 amino acids. Germline CDR1 is SNHLY and CDR2 is FYNNEI. CDR3 DNA: TGTGCCAGCGATCGGCTCGGGTTCCTATATCAGCCCCAGCATTTT. It translates to CASDRLGFLYQPQHF.

The chain carries TRBV5-1 and TRBJ2-7; weak D call: TRBD2 (5 bases). Trimming pared 4 bases from V and 0 bases from J, leaving 11 bases between. CDR1 is SGHRS, CDR2 YFSETQ, per germline. This CDR3 comprises 14 residues. The DNA for the CDR3 is TGCGCCAGCAGCACGGACTGGAACTCCTACGAGCAGTACTTC. This gives the protein CASSTDWNSYEQYF.

The chain couples TRBV11-3 to TRBJ2-7; perhaps TRBD1 as D (5 bases). Germline assignment: CDR1 SGHNT and CDR2 YENEEA. The CDR3 contains 12 residues. Trimming pared 1 base from V and 6 bases from J, leaving 7 bases between. CDR3 sequence reads: CASSLAGFEQYF. The CDR3 DNA reads as TGTGCCAGCAGCTTAGCAGGGTTCGAGCAGTACTTC.

The J gene is TRBJ1-2, the V gene TRBV7-2; 8 nucleotides line up with TRBD1. The junction had 5 bases not matched to a gene; V was cut back by 4 bases and J by 4 bases. The CDR3 is 14 residues long. From germline, CDR1 is SGHTA and CDR2 FQGNSA. The CDR3 sequence is CASSSRTGPYGYTF. As DNA, the CDR3 is TGTGCCAGCAGCTCCAGGACAGGGCCCTATGGCTACACCTTC.

V usage is TRBV6-5 and J usage is TRBJ2-7, with no clear D. The CDR3 totals 13 residues. Trimming took off 6 bases at V and 0 bases at J, with 9 bases between the two ends. The germline CDR1 and CDR2 sequences are MNHEY and SVGAGI. The CDR3 reads CASRLPSSYEQYF. The DNA of the CDR3 is TGTGCCAGCAGACTCCCGAGCTCCTACGAGCAGTACTTC.

CDR3 protein: CASSLEGFQPQHF. The CDR3 DNA sequence: TGCGCCAGCAGCTTGGAAGGGTTTCAGCCCCAGCATTTT. The gene calls are TRBV5-1 and TRBJ1-5; D remains unclear. The CDR3 runs 13 residues. In germline, CDR1 is SGHRS, CDR2 YFSETQ. The germline V and J ends were trimmed by 0 bases and 6 bases, with 7 bases remaining between them.